These 18 T cell receptor beta chains were sequenced from one sample in a study of blood T cells in healthy people across ages. A second 7 to 11 cycle PCR used barcoded and J-beta primers. TCRdb re-derived calls from the 5' RACE reads in MiXCR, one entry per CDR3 protein. Of 1 million or so distinct CDR3 sequences detected, more than 40% appear once; the ten largest clones hold over 15%. Sequenced: blood. The receptors shown here come from a woman aged 60-70 years in good health.

The chain joins TRBV27 to TRBJ2-1; 9 bases are shared with TRBD1. The trim removed 6 bases at V and 3 bases at J, leaving 6 bases unmatched. Germline CDR1 reads MNHEY; CDR2 reads SMNVEV (reference sequence). The CDR3 spans 15 residues. CDR3 in amino acids: CASRRGTGNYNEQFF. CDR3 bases: TGTGCCAGCAGGCGTGGGACAGGGAACTACAATGAGCAGTTCTTC.

The chain employs TRBV10-3 and TRBJ2-3, with TRBD2 matching over 10 bases. Germline V gene sequence: CDR1 ENHRY, CDR2 SYGVKD. V was clipped by 3 bases and J by 5 bases; unmatched bases: 8. This CDR3 is 16 amino acids long. CDR3 nucleotides: TGTGCCATCAGTGACCGAGCGGGAGGGCTCGGAGATACGCAGTATTTT. Protein: CAISDRAGGLGDTQYF.

This clonotype was recorded at least ten times. The chain links TRBV28 to TRBJ1-2; D not resolved. Trimming shortened V by 5 bases and J by 5 bases, and 15 bases separated the two germline ends. The CDR3 has 14 amino acids. Looked up from germline, CDR1 is MDHEN and CDR2 is SYDVKM. This chain's CDR3 is CASSLGPLDYGYTF. CDR3 coding DNA: TGTGCCAGCAGTCTAGGTCCTCTTGATTATGGCTACACCTTC.

As concerns this clonotype: Being one base from a much bigger clone, this may be a read error. The chain joins TRBV7-2 to TRBJ2-1, with 7 bases matching TRBD2. The V gene's germline CDR1 is SGHTA and CDR2 FQGNSA. The CDR3 loop spans 14 amino acids. J was trimmed by 10 bases and V by 5 bases; bases with no gene match: 11. The CDR3 sequence: CASSASGTIYEQFF. CDR3 nucleotide sequence: TGTGCCAGCAGCGCGTCCGGGACTATCTACGAGCAGTTCTTC.

The rearrangement uses TRBV2 and TRBJ2-5, with 8 bases matching TRBD1. The CDR3 sequence is 15 residues long. The germline V gene has CDR1 SNHLY and CDR2 FYNNEI. V lost 6 bases and J lost 1; bases outside the gene matches: 7. The CDR3, as DNA: TGTGCCAGCAGACGAACCACAGGGGGCCAAGAGACCCAGTACTTC. Translation: CASRRTTGGQETQYF.

V is TRBV5-6 and J is TRBJ1-1; D is possibly TRBD1 (6 bases). The CDR3 totals 16 residues. Trimming pared 2 bases from V and 0 bases from J, leaving 14 bases between. Germline V gives CDR1 SGHDT, CDR2 YYEEEE. Written as DNA, the CDR3 is TGTGCCAGCAGCTTAGCTCGGACAGCACTGAACACTGAAGCTTTCTTT. Translating it yields CASSLARTALNTEAFF.

This rearrangement joins TRBV10-3 to TRBJ2-7; 12 bases line up with TRBD1. This CDR3 has 16 residues. Germline V CDR1 and CDR2: ENHRY, SYGVKD. The V gene end was trimmed by 3 bases and the J gene end by 7 bases; junction bases not matched to a gene: 10. The CDR3 reads CAISDPGQGANNEQYF. In DNA, the CDR3 is TGTGCCATCAGTGACCCGGGACAGGGGGCAAACAATGAGCAGTACTTC.

The sample holds one count of this clonotype. V and J are TRBV5-1 and TRBJ1-5; D is uncertain. This CDR3 is built from 15 residues. The V end lost 0 bases, the J end lost 0 bases, and 7 bases lay between the germline ends. From germline, CDR1 is SGHRS and CDR2 YFSETQ. CDR3 amino acids: CASSLGPNSNQPQHF. In DNA form, the CDR3 reads TGCGCCAGCAGCTTGGGTCCGAATAGCAATCAGCCCCAGCATTTT. Full variable domain (missing parts from reference TRBV5-1 and TRBJ1-5): KAGVTQTPRYLIKTRGQQVTLSCSPISGHRSVSWYQQTPGQGLQFLFEYFSETQRNKGNFPGRFSGRQFSNSRSEMNVSTLELGDSALYLCASSLGPNSNQPQHFGDGTRLSIL.

The J gene is TRBJ2-4, the V gene TRBV28; TRBD2 aligns across 12 bases. The DNA end favors TRBJ2-7, so the J call may be wrong. The CDR3 runs 17 residues. Germline V gives CDR1 MDHEN, CDR2 SYDVKM. CDR3: CASIYATSGRFPYEQYF. The CDR3 DNA reads as TGTGCCAGCATCTATGCGACTAGCGGGAGATTTCCCTACGAGCAGTACTTC.

This chain links TRBV5-1 with TRBJ2-3; 11 nucleotides line up with TRBD2. This CDR3 has 16 residues. Germline-derived CDR1 and CDR2 are SGHRS and YFSETQ. V dropped 4 bases and J dropped 6; count of bases not matched to a gene: 10. The CDR3 bases are TGCGCCAGCAGCCCCTCACTAGCGGGAGTTCGTGATACGCAGTATTTT. Protein sequence: CASSPSLAGVRDTQYF.

This clonotype was seen a handful of times. The rearrangement links TRBV20-1 to TRBJ2-1; a weak D match, TRBD2 (5 bases). The CDR3 is 16 amino acids. The ends were cut back, 6 bases at V and 2 bases at J, with 20 bases in the middle. From germline, CDR1 is DFQATT and CDR2 SNEGSKA (reference sequence). The CDR3 here is CSATRWASGPYNEQFF. CDR3 coding DNA: TGCAGTGCCACACGGTGGGCGAGCGGCCCCTACAATGAGCAGTTCTTC.

Details on this clonotype: A read error may explain this, as a much larger clone is one base away. The chain links TRBV28 to TRBJ2-7; D unclear. CDR1 is MDHEN and CDR2 is SYDVKM in the germline V gene. The CDR3 sequence is 11 residues long. Trimming removed 4 bases from V and 5 bases from J, with 6 bases in between. The CDR3 DNA reads TGTGCCAGCAGTTCCCCGGACGAGCAGTACTTC. Amino acids: CASSSPDEQYF.

This clonotype occurred a few times. The rearrangement uses TRBV9 and TRBJ2-1; 7 bases fit TRBD2. V gave up 0 bases and J gave up 7 bases; unmatched junction bases: 4. The CDR3 length is 14 residues. CDR1 is SGDLS, CDR2 YYNGEE, per germline. The CDR3 sequence: CASSVVVAGNEQFF. CDR3 sequence (DNA): TGTGCCAGCAGCGTAGTGGTAGCGGGTAATGAGCAGTTCTTC. Full variable domain (missing parts from reference TRBV9 and TRBJ2-1): DSGVTQTPKHLITATGQRVTLRCSPRSGDLSVYWYQQSLDQGLQFLIQYYNGEERAKGNILERFSAQQFPDLHSELNLSSLELGDSALYFCASSVVVAGNEQFFGPGTRLTVL.

The sample holds one count of this clonotype. Sequence at one end of the junction differs from germline and may be a read error. The chain uses TRBV7-9 and TRBJ1-1, with no clear D. Germline V lookup: CDR1 SEHNR, CDR2 FQNEAQ (reference sequence). This CDR3 has 13 residues. DNA for the CDR3: TGTGCCAGCAGCTTAAACCGGAACATTGAAGCTTTCTTT. It yields the protein CASSLNRNIEAFF.

V gene TRBV27 combines with J gene TRBJ2-7; TRBD1 matches 9 bases. TRBJ2-1 explains the end of the DNA better; the J call may be wrong. Germline V gene lookup returns CDR1 MNHEY and CDR2 SMNVEV (reference sequence). This CDR3 has 17 residues. The CDR3: CASSLSRTGEVVNEQFF. CDR3 coding DNA: TGTGCCAGCAGTTTATCCCGGACAGGGGAGGTGGTGAATGAGCAGTTCTTC.

The chain recombines TRBV12-3 or TRBV12-4 with TRBJ2-5; D may match TRBD1 or TRBD2 (5 bases each). Trimming cost V 3 bases and J 11 bases, with 19 bases left between them. This CDR3 comprises 14 residues. In nucleotides, the CDR3 is TGTGCCAGCAGTTTTTTAAGCTCCAGAGGGGAGCAGTACTTC. It codes for CASSFLSSRGEQYF.

The gene calls are TRBV6-5 and TRBJ2-1; D is perhaps TRBD2 (5 bases). Trimming cost V 0 bases and J 1 base, with 16 bases left between them. Germline V gene lookup returns CDR1 MNHEY and CDR2 SVGAGI. The CDR3 runs 18 residues. CDR3 in amino acids: CASSYSGLNLISYNEQFF. In DNA, the CDR3 is TGTGCCAGCAGTTACTCTGGACTTAACTTAATATCCTACAATGAGCAGTTCTTC.

The V and J genes are TRBV7-8 and TRBJ2-7; 10 nucleotides agree with TRBD1. The germline CDR1 and CDR2 sequences are SGHVS and FQNEAQ. The junction had 14 bases not matched to a gene; V was cut back by 7 bases and J by 5 bases. The CDR3 runs 16 residues. The CDR3 reads CASNPLDRGLEDEQYF. CDR3 nucleotide sequence: TGTGCCAGCAACCCCCTGGACAGGGGGTTGGAGGACGAGCAGTACTTC. The complete variable domain, with remaining parts taken from reference TRBV7-8 and TRBJ2-7, reads GAGVSQSPRYKVAKRGQDVALRCDPISGHVSLFWYQQALGQGPEFLTYFQNEAQLDKSGLPSDRFFAERPEGSVSTLKIQRTQQEDSAVYLCASNPLDRGLEDEQYFGPGTRLTVT.